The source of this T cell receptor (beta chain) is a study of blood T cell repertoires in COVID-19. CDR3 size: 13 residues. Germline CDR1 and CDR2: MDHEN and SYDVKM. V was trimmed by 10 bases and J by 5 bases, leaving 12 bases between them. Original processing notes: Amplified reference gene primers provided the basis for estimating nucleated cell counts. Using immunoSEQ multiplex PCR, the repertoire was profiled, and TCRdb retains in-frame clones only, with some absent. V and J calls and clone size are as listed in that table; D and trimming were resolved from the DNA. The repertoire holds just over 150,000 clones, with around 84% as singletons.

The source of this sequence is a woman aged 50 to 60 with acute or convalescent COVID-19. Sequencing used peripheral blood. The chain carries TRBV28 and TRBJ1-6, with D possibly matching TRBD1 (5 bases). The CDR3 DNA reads TGTGCCATGCAGGGCCCGAATAATTCACCCCTCCACTTT. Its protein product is CAMQGPNNSPLHF.